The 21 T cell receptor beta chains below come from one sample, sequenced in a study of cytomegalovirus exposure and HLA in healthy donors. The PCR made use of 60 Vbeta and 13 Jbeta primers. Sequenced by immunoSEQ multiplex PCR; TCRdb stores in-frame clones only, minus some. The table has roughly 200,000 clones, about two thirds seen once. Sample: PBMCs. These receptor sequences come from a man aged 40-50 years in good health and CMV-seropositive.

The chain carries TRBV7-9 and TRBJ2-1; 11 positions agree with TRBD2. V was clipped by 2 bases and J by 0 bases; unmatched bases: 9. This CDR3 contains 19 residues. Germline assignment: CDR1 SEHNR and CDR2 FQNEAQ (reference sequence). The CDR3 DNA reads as TGTGCCAGCAGCTTACTAGCGGGGGGTTACTTAAGCTCCTACAATGAGCAGTTCTTC. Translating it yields CASSLLAGGYLSSYNEQFF.

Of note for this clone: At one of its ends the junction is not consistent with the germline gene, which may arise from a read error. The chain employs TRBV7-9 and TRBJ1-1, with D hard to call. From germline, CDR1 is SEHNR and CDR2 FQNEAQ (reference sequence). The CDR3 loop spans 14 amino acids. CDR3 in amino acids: CSSSPGGLATEAFF. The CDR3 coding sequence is TGTTCCAGCAGTCCGGGAGGCCTCGCCACTGAAGCTTTCTTT.

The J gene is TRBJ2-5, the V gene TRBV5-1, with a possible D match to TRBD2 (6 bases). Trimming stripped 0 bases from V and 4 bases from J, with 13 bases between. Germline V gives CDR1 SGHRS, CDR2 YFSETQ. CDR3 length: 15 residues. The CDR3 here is CASSLAGQGGETQYF. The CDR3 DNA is TGCGCCAGCAGCTTGGCCGGGCAGGGAGGAGAGACCCAGTACTTC.

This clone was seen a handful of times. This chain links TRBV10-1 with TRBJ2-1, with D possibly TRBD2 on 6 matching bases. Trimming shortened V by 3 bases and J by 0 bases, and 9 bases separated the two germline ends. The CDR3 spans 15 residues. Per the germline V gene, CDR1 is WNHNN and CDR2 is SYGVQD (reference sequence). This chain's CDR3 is CASSDAGSSYNEQFF. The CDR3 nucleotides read TGCGCCAGCAGTGACGCGGGGAGCTCCTACAATGAGCAGTTCTTC.

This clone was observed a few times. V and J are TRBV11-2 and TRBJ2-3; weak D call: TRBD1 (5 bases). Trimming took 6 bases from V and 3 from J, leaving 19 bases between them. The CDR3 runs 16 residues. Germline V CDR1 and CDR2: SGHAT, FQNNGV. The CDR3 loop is CASSFVGQGKTDTQYF. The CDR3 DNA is TGTGCCAGCAGTTTTGTCGGCCAGGGAAAAACAGATACGCAGTATTTT. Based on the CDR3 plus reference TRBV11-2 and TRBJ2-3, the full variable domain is EAGVAQSPRYKIIEKRQSVAFWCNPISGHATLYWYQQILGQGPKLLIQFQNNGVVDDSQLPKDRFSAERLKGVDSTLKIQPAKLEDSAVYLCASSFVGQGKTDTQYFGPGTRLTVL.

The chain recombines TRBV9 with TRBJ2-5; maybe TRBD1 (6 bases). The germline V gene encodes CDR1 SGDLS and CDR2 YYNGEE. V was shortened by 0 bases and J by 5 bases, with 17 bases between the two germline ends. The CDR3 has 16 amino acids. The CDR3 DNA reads TGTGCCAGCAGCGTAGGGGGTAGGGGGAGTTCGGAGACCCAGTACTTC. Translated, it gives CASSVGGRGSSETQYF.

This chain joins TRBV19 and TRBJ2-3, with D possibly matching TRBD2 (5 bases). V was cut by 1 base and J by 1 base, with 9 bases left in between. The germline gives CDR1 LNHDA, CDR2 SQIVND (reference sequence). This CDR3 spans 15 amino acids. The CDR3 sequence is CASSIVEGGTDTQYF. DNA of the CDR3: TGTGCCAGTAGTATAGTTGAGGGAGGCACAGATACGCAGTATTTT.

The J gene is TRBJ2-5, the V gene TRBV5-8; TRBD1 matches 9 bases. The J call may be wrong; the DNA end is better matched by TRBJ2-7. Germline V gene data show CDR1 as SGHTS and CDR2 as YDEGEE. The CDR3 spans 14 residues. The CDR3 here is CASSLGTGAYEQYF. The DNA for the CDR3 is TGTGCCAGCAGCTTGGGGACAGGGGCCTACGAGCAGTACTTC.

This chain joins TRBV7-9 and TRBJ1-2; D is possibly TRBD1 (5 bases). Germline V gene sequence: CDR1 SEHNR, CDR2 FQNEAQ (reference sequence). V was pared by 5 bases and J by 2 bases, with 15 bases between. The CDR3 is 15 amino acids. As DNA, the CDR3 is TGTGCCAGCAGCCCACCGATGGGGGGGAACTATGGCTACACCTTC. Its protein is CASSPPMGGNYGYTF.

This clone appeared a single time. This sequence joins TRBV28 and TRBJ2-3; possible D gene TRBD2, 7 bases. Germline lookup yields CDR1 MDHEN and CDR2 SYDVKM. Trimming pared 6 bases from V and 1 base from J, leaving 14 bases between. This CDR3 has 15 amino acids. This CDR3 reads CASRGRGGGTDTQYF. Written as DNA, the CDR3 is TGTGCCAGCAGAGGGAGGGGGGGCGGCACAGATACGCAGTATTTT.

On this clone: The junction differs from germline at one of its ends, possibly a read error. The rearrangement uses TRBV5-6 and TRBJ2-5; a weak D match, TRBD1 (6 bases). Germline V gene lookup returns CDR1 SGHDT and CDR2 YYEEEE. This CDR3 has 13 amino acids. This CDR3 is CAGSLAGVETQYF. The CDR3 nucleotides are TGTGCCGGCAGCTTGGCAGGGGTAGAGACCCAGTACTTC.

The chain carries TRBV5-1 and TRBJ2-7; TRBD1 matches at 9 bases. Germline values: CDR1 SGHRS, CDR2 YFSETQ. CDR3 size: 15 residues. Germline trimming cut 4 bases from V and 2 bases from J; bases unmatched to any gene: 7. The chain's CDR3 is CASSLENRGPYEQYF. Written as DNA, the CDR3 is TGCGCCAGCAGCCTCGAAAACAGGGGGCCCTACGAGCAGTACTTC.

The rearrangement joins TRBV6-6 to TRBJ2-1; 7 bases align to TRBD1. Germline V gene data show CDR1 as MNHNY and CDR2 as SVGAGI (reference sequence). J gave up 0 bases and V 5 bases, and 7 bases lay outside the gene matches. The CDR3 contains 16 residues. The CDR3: CASSLPTGFSYNEQFF. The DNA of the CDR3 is TGTGCCAGCAGTCTCCCGACAGGGTTCTCCTACAATGAGCAGTTCTTC.

CDR3 in amino acids: CASSLEDAEDPQYF. The CDR3 region has the DNA TGCGCCAGCAGCTTGGAAGATGCGGAGGACCCGCAGTACTTC. This rearrangement joins TRBV5-1 to TRBJ2-5, with TRBD2 as a possible D gene (5 bases). The CDR3 spans 14 residues. Germline lookup yields CDR1 SGHRS and CDR2 YFSETQ. Trimming cost V 0 bases and J 11 bases, with 17 bases left between them.

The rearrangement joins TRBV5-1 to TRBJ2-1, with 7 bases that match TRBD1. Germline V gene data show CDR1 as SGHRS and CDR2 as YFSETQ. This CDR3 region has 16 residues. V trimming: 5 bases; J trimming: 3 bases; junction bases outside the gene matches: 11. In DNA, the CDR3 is TGCGCCAGCAGACCTGGGTCAGGGGGTTTCTACAATGAGCAGTTCTTC. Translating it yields CASRPGSGGFYNEQFF.

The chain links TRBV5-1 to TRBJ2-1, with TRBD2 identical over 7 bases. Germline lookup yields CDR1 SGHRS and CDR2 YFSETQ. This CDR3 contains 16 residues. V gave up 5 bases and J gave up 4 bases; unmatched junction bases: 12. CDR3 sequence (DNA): TGCGCCAGCAGGGGCGGAAGAAGCGGGGTTTACAATGAGCAGTTCTTC. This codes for CASRGGRSGVYNEQFF.

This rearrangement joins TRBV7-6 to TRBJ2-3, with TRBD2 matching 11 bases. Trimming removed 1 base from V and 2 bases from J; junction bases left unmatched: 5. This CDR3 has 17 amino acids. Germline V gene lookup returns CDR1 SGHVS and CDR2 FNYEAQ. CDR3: CASSLGLAGGLTDTQYF. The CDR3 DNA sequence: TGTGCCAGCAGCTTAGGGTTAGCGGGGGGGCTCACAGATACGCAGTATTTT.

The CDR3: CASSGGVAVQETQYF. CDR3 nucleotides: TGCGCCAGCAGCGGGGGGGTAGCGGTACAAGAGACCCAGTACTTC. The gene calls are TRBV5-1 and TRBJ2-5; 7 positions agree with TRBD2. CDR1 is SGHRS and CDR2 is YFSETQ in the germline V gene. V lost 4 bases, J lost 2 bases, and 8 bases stayed unmatched. The CDR3 is 15 amino acids.

CDR3 loop: CASSVGGSGANVLTF. The CDR3 DNA reads as TGTGCCAGCAGCGTAGGAGGCTCTGGGGCCAACGTCCTGACTTTC. The rearrangement uses TRBV9 and TRBJ2-6; D is undetermined. The CDR3 is 15 amino acids. V was clipped by 0 bases and J by 0 bases, with 4 bases between them. CDR1 is SGDLS and CDR2 is YYNGEE in the germline V gene.

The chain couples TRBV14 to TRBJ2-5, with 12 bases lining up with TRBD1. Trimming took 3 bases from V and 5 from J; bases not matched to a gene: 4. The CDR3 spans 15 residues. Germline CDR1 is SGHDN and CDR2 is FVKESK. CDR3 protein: CASSQGQGARETQYF. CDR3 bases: TGTGCCAGCAGCCAGGGACAGGGGGCGCGGGAGACCCAGTACTTC.

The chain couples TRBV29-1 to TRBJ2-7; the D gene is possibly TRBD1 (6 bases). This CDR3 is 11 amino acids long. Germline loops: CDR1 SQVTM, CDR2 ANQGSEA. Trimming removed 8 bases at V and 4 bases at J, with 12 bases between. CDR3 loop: CSTAQGYEQYF. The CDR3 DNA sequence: TGCAGCACCGCACAGGGTTACGAGCAGTACTTC.